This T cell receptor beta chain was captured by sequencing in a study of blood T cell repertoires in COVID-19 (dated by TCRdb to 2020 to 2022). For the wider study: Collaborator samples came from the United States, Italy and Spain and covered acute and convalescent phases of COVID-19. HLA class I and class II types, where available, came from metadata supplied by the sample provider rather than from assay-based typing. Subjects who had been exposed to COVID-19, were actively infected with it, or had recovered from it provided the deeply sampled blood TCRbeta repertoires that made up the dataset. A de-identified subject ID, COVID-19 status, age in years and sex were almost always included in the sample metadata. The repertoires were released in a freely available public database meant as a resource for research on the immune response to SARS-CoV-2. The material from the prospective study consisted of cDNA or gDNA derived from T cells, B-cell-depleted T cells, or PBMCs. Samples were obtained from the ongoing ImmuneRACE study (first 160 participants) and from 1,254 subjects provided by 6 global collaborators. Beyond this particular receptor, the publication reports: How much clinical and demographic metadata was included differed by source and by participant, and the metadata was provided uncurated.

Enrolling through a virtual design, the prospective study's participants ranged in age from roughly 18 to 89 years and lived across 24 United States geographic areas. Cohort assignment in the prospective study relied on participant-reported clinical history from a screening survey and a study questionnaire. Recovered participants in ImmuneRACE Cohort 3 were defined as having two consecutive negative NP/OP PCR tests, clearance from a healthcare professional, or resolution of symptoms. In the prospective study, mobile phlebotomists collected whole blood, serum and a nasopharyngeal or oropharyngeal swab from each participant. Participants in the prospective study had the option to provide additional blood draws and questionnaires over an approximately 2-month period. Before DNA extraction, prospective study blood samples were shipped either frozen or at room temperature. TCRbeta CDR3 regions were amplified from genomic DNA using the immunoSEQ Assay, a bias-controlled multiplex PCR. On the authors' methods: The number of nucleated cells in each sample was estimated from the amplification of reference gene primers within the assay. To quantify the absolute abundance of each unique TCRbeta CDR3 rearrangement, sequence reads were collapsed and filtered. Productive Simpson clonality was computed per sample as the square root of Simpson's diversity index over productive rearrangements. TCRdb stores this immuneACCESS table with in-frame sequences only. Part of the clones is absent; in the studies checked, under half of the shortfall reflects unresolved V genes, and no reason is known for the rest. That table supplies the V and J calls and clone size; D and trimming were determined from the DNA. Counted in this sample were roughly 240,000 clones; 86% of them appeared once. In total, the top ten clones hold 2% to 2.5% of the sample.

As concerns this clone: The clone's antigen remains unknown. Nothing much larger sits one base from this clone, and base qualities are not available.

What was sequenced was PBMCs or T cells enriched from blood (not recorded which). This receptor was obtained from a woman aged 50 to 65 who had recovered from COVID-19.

The bases read TGCAGTGCTAGTCGGCCGGGACAGGGAACCCACGAGCAGTACTTC. Its translation is CSASRPGQGTHEQYF. The chain was built from TRBV20-1 and TRBJ2-7, with 9 bases matching TRBD1. CDR1 DFQATT and CDR2 SNEGSKA were looked up in the germline V gene (reference sequence). The CDR3 numbers 15 residues from cysteine through phenylalanine. Of all the DNA, just the CDR3 is kept, 45 bases in frame from base 1. V trim: 3 bases; J trim: 5 bases; unmatched bases: 11.